The clone carrying this TCR beta chain was counted ten times or more. The CDR3 totals 13 residues. V was shortened by 1 base and J by 11 bases, with 12 bases between the two germline ends. Looked up from germline, CDR1 is LGHNA and CDR2 is YNFKEQ. These data come from a study of identical twins. TCRdb independently ran MiXCR on the 5' RACE reads; one entry per CDR3 protein. The data contain 1,800,000 or so distinct CDR3 sequences, around a third of them singletons. Sequences were obtained from cord blood. The chain recombines TRBV4-2 with TRBJ2-1, with D maybe TRBD2 (5 bases). The receptor was isolated from a newborn girl in good health. This chain's CDR3 is CASSQGGQLQQFF. CDR3 bases: TGTGCCAGCAGCCAAGGCGGGCAGCTACAGCAGTTCTTC.